The 14 T cell receptor beta chains given below trace back to one sample, sequenced in a study of shared T cell receptors in the human thymus. Here immunoSEQ multiplex PCR was the method, and the copy in TCRdb shows in-frame clones only, minus some. The table records hundreds of thousands of clones, around 87% of them present only once. This same sample was also taken into another study, of human thymus T cells.

The specimen sequenced was thymocytes. The receptors here all came from a boy under three years old with a congenital heart defect.

The chain couples TRBV2 to TRBJ2-7; 8 nucleotides align to TRBD2. The CDR3 runs to 13 residues. V was clipped by 6 bases and J by 0 bases; unmatched bases: 1. Germline lookup yields CDR1 SNHLY and CDR2 FYNNEI. CDR3 in amino acids: CASRAGASYEQYF. The CDR3, as DNA: TGTGCCAGCAGAGCGGGAGCCTCCTACGAGCAGTACTTC.

The table lists this clone with a count of one. The chain links TRBV25-1 to TRBJ2-3; TRBD1 might be the D (6 bases). The CDR3 contains 16 residues. Germline V gene data show CDR1 as MGHDK and CDR2 as SYGVNS. Trimming removed 2 bases at V and 8 bases at J, with 20 bases between. The CDR3 DNA reads as TGTGCCAGCAGTGAAGCAGGGGATCCAGCAATTGGTACGCAGTATTTT. Translation: CASSEAGDPAIGTQYF.

The gene calls are TRBV25-1 and TRBJ1-1; D gene unclear. The V gene lost 1 base and the J gene lost 5 bases, with 11 bases spanning the gap. The CDR3 runs to 14 residues. Germline CDR1 and CDR2: MGHDK and SYGVNS. In nucleotides, the CDR3 is TGTGCCAGCAGTGAATCTGGGCTTAGGACTGAAGCTTTCTTT. Translating gives CASSESGLRTEAFF.

The V call is TRBV5-6, the J call TRBJ2-7; possibly TRBD1 for D (5 bases). This CDR3 comprises 13 residues. V lost 3 bases to trimming and J lost 6 bases, with 13 bases between them. CDR1 SGHDT and CDR2 YYEEEE come from the germline V gene. DNA of the CDR3: TGTGCCAGCAGCTCAGGTGACAGTGGCGAGCAGTACTTC. Amino acids: CASSSGDSGEQYF.

The rearrangement joins TRBV7-9 to TRBJ1-1; TRBD1 matches at 9 bases. The germline V gene encodes CDR1 SEHNR and CDR2 FQNEAQ (reference sequence). The CDR3 spans 16 residues. V dropped 0 bases and J dropped 4; count of bases not matched to a gene: 6. CDR3 loop: CASSLADRGPLTEAFF. The DNA of the CDR3 is TGTGCCAGCAGCTTAGCGGACAGGGGCCCGCTCACTGAAGCTTTCTTT.

The genes are TRBV6-1 and TRBJ1-6, with 9 nucleotides matching TRBD1. The V and J ends lost 3 bases and 10 bases, in that order; junction bases with no gene match: 10. CDR3 length: 16 residues. CDR1 is MNHNS and CDR2 is SASEGT in the germline V gene. The CDR3 DNA reads as TGTGCCAGCAGTGAGAGTGCGGACAGGGGTGGGTCACCCCTCCACTTT. The encoded protein is CASSESADRGGSPLHF.

The rearrangement uses TRBV28 and TRBJ1-1; the D gene is possibly TRBD1 (5 bases). Trimming pared 3 bases from V and 1 base from J, leaving 12 bases between. This CDR3 comprises 15 residues. CDR1 and CDR2 (germline): MDHEN, SYDVKM. In nucleotides, the CDR3 is TGTGCCAGCAGTTTTTACGGCCAGGGGAACACTGAAGCTTTCTTT. Amino acid sequence: CASSFYGQGNTEAFF.

This clone was recorded a few times. V and J are TRBV30 and TRBJ1-3; D is undetermined. Germline CDR1 GTSNPN, CDR2 SVGIG (reference sequence). This CDR3 region has 17 residues. V dropped 0 bases and J dropped 9 bases, with 24 bases sitting between them. As DNA, the CDR3 is TGTGCCTGGAGTGTAGGCTCCCCGGGAGTCCCGCTAACCACCATATATTTT. Protein product: CAWSVGSPGVPLTTIYF.

V gene TRBV5-1 combines with J gene TRBJ2-7, with TRBD1 identical over 10 bases. This CDR3 region has 15 residues. J gave up 3 bases and V 4 bases, and 7 bases lay outside the gene matches. Germline V gene sequence: CDR1 SGHRS, CDR2 YFSETQ. The CDR3 bases are TGCGCCAGCAGCCCCGACAGGGGGCAAGGCTACGAGCAGTACTTC. It translates to CASSPDRGQGYEQYF. The full variable domain, in which reference TRBV5-1 and TRBJ2-7 provide the parts outside the CDR3, is KAGVTQTPRYLIKTRGQQVTLSCSPISGHRSVSWYQQTPGQGLQFLFEYFSETQRNKGNFPGRFSGRQFSNSRSEMNVSTLELGDSALYLCASSPDRGQGYEQYFGPGTRLTVT.

J is TRBJ2-7 and V is TRBV27; 10 bases match TRBD1. Germline trimming cut 5 bases from V and 2 bases from J; bases unmatched to any gene: 6. This CDR3 has 15 residues. CDR1 is MNHEY, CDR2 SMNVEV, per germline (reference sequence). In nucleotides, the CDR3 is TGTGCCAGCAGTCCTATTGGACAGGGGGCCTACGAGCAGTACTTC. Translating it yields CASSPIGQGAYEQYF.

This chain joins TRBV4-1 and TRBJ1-2; D gene uncertain. V was shortened by 0 bases and J by 0 bases, with 17 bases between the two germline ends. CDR3 length equals 18 residues. CDR1 and CDR2 from the germline V gene are MGHRA and YSYEKL. The CDR3 DNA reads as TGCGCCAGCAGCCAAGAGGGAGGAGTCACCTCAACTAACTATGGCTACACCTTC. This translates into CASSQEGGVTSTNYGYTF.

The V call is TRBV4-1, the J call TRBJ1-6; TRBD1 aligns across 9 bases. Germline V gene lookup returns CDR1 MGHRA and CDR2 YSYEKL. CDR3 length equals 18 residues. V shed 3 bases, J shed 3 bases, and the junction held 9 bases outside the gene matches. For the CDR3, the DNA is TGCGCCAGCAGCCATCTACTACAGGGGGCATTCTATAATTCACCCCTCCACTTT. It is translated as CASSHLLQGAFYNSPLHF.

This clone was found once. The chain is built from TRBV5-1 and TRBJ2-2; 8 bases align to TRBD1. V shed 1 base and J 6 bases; nucleotides not matched to a gene: 17. The CDR3 sequence is 19 residues long. Germline lookup yields CDR1 SGHRS and CDR2 YFSETQ. The CDR3 loop is CASSLLRTGLREVPGELFF. The CDR3 nucleotides read TGCGCCAGCAGCTTGCTGCGGACAGGGTTGCGAGAAGTCCCCGGGGAGCTGTTTTTT.

The V call is TRBV10-3, the J call TRBJ1-2; the D gene is possibly TRBD1 (6 bases). Germline CDR1 and CDR2: ENHRY and SYGVKD. The CDR3 totals 15 residues. V was cut by 6 bases and J by 0 bases, with 14 bases left in between. CDR3: CAIRVDRLPNYGYTF. In nucleotides, the CDR3 is TGTGCCATCAGGGTAGACAGGCTTCCTAACTATGGCTACACCTTC.